This entry is about one TCR beta chain. The CDR3 is made up of 16 amino acids. With 4 bases removed from V and 1 base from J, the gap between germline ends came to 15 bases. Germline V gene data show CDR1 as SGHTA and CDR2 as FQGNSA. This record belongs to a study of blood T cell repertoires in COVID-19. Study in general: Whether acute or convalescent, the COVID-19 samples came from the United States, Italy and Spain.

Some clones are missing from TCRdb's copy, which holds only in-frame ones; the method was immunoSEQ multiplex PCR. The sample lists 55,000 to 80,000 clones, approximately 80% occurring once. V is TRBV7-2 and J is TRBJ2-3; maybe TRBD2 (5 bases). This TCR derives from a woman older than 75 with active or convalescent COVID-19. The sequenced sample was peripheral blood. Here the CDR3 DNA reads TGTGCCAGCAGCTCTAGGGTCCTAGCAGGCACAGATACGCAGTATTTT. Amino acid sequence: CASSSRVLAGTDTQYF.